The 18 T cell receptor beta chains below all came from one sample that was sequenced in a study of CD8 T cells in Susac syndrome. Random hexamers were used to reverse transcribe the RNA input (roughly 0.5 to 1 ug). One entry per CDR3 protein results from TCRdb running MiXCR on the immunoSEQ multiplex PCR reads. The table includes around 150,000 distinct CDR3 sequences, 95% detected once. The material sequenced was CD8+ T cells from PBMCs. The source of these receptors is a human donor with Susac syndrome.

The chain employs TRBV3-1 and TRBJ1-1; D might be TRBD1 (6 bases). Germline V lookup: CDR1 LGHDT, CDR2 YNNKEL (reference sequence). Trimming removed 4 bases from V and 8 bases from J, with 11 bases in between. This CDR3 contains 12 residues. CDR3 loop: CASSPTGLEAFF. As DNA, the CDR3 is TGTGCCAGCAGCCCAACAGGGTTAGAAGCTTTCTTT.

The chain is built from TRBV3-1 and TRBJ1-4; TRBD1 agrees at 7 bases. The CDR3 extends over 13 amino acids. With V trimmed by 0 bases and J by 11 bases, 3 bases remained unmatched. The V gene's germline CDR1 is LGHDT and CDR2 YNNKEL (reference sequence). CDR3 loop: CASSQETGQKLFF. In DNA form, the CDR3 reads TGTGCCAGCAGCCAAGAGACGGGACAGAAACTGTTTTTT.

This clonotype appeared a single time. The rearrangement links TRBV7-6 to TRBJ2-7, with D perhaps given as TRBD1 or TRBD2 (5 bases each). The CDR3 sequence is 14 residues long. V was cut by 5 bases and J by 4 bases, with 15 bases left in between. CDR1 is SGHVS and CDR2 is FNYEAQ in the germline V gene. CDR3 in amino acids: CASSTPQGVYEQYF. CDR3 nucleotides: TGTGCCAGCAGCACCCCCCAGGGAGTATACGAGCAGTACTTC. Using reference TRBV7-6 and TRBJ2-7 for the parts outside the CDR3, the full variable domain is GAGVSQSPRYKVTKRGQDVALRCDPISGHVSLYWYRQALGQGPEFLTYFNYEAQQDKSGLPNDRFSAERPEGSISTLTIQRTEQRDSAMYRCASSTPQGVYEQYFGPGTRLTVT.

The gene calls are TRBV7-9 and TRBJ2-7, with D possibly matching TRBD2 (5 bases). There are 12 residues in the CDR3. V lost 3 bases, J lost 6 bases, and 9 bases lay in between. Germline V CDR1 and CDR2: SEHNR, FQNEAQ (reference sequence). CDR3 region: CASSLEALEQYF. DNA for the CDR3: TGTGCCAGCAGCTTGGAGGCCCTCGAGCAGTACTTC. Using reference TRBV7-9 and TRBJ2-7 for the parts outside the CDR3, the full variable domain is DTGVSQNPRHKITKRGQNVTFRCDPISEHNRLYWYRQTLGQGPEFLTYFQNEAQLEKSRLLSDRFSAERPKGSFSTLEIQRTEQGDSAMYLCASSLEALEQYFGPGTRLTVT.

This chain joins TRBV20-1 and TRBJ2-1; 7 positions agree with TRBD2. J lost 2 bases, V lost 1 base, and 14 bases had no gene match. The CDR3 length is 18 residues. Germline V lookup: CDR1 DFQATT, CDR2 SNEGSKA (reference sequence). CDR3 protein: CSARVEGGRERPYNEQFF. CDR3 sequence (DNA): TGCAGTGCTAGAGTGGAGGGTGGGCGGGAGAGGCCCTACAATGAGCAGTTCTTC.

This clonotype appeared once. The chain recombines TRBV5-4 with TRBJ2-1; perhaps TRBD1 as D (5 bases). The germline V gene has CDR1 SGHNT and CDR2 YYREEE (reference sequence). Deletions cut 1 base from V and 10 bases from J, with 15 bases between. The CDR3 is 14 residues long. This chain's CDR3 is CASSLSGSPAEQFF. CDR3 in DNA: TGTGCCAGCAGCTTGTCAGGGTCGCCGGCGGAGCAGTTCTTC.

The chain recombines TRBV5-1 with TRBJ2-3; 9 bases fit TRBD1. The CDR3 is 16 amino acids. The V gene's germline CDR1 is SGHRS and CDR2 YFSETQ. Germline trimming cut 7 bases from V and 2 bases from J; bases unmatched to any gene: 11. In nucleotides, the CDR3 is TGCGCCAGCGGAAGACCGGGACAGGGACTCACAGATACGCAGTATTTT. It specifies CASGRPGQGLTDTQYF.

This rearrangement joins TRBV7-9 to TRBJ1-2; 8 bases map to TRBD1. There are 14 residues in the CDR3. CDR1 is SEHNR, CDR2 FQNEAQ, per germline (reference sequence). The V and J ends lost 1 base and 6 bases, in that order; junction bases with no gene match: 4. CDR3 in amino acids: CASSLDRGLNGYTF. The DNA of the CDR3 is TGTGCCAGCAGCTTAGACAGGGGGTTGAATGGCTACACCTTC. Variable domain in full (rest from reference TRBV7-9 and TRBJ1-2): DTGVSQNPRHKITKRGQNVTFRCDPISEHNRLYWYRQTLGQGPEFLTYFQNEAQLEKSRLLSDRFSAERPKGSFSTLEIQRTEQGDSAMYLCASSLDRGLNGYTFGSGTRLTVV.

This CDR3 reads CASSWGLAGANTGELFF. Here the CDR3 DNA reads TGTGCCAGCAGCTGGGGACTAGCGGGAGCGAACACCGGGGAGCTGTTTTTT. The chain couples TRBV13 to TRBJ2-2; 14 nucleotides match TRBD2. The ends lost 4 bases at V and 0 bases at J; junction bases unmatched: 1. CDR1 and CDR2 (germline): PRHDT, FYEKMQ (reference sequence). The CDR3 runs 17 residues. The whole variable domain, filled in from reference TRBV13 and TRBJ2-2, reads AAGVIQSPRHLIKEKRETATLKCYPIPRHDTVYWYQQGPGQDPQFLISFYEKMQSDKGSIPDRFSAQQFSDYHSELNMSSLELGDSALYFCASSWGLAGANTGELFFGEGSRLTVL.

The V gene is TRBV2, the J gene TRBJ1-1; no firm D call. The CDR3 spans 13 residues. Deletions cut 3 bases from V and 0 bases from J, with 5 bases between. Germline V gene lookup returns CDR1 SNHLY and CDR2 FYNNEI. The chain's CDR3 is CASSEGMNTEAFF. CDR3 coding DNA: TGTGCCAGCAGTGAGGGGATGAACACTGAAGCTTTCTTT.

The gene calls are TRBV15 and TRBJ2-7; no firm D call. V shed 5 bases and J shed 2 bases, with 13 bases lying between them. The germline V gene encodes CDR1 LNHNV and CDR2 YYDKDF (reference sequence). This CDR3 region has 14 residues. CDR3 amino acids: CATSGDLRTYEQYF. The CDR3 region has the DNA TGTGCCACCAGCGGCGACCTAAGGACCTACGAGCAGTACTTC.

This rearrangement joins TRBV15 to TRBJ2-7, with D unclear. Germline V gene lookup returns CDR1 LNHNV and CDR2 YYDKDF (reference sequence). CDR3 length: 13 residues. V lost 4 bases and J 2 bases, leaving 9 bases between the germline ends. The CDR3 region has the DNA TGTGCCACCAGCACGGGCCAAGCCTACGAGCAGTACTTC. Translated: CATSTGQAYEQYF.

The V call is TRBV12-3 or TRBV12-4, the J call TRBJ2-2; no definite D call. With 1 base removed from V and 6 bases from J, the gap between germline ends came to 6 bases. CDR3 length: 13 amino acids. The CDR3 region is CASSLVGSGELFF. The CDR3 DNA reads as TGTGCCAGCAGTTTAGTTGGGTCCGGGGAGCTGTTTTTT.

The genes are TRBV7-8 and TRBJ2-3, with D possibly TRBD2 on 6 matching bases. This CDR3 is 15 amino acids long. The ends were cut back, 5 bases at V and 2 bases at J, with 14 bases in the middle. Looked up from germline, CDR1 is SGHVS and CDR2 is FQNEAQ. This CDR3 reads CASSPSGLYTDTQYF. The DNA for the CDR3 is TGTGCCAGCAGCCCATCGGGACTCTACACAGATACGCAGTATTTT.

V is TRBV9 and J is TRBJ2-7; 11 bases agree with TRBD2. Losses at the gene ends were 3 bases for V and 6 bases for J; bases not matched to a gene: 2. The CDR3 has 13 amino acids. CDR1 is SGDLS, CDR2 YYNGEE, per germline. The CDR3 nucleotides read TGTGCCAGCAGCGCCGGGACTAGCGGCGAGCAGTACTTC. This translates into CASSAGTSGEQYF. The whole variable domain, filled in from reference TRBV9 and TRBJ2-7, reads DSGVTQTPKHLITATGQRVTLRCSPRSGDLSVYWYQQSLDQGLQFLIQYYNGEERAKGNILERFSAQQFPDLHSELNLSSLELGDSALYFCASSAGTSGEQYFGPGTRLTVT.

CDR3 DNA: TGCGCCAGCAGCTTGGAGGGGGAAGTATATGGCTACACCTTC. Amino acids: CASSLEGEVYGYTF. The gene calls are TRBV5-1 and TRBJ1-2; D might be TRBD1 (6 bases). Between the trimmed V and J ends, which lost 0 bases and 5 bases, there was a span of 11 bases. There are 14 residues in the CDR3. CDR1 is SGHRS, CDR2 YFSETQ, per germline.

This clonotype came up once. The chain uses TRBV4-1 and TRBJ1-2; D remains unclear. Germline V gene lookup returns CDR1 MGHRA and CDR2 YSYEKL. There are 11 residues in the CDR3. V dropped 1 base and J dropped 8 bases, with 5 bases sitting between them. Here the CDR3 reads CASSQGLGYTF. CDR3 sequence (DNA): TGCGCCAGCAGCCAAGGTCTGGGCTACACCTTC.

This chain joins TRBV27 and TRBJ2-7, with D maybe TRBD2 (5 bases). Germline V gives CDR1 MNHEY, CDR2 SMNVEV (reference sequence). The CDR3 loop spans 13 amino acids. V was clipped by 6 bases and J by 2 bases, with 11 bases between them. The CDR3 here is CASRWAEAYEQYF. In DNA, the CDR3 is TGTGCCAGCAGATGGGCGGAGGCCTACGAGCAGTACTTC.